The 9 T cell receptor beta chains below all came from one sample that was sequenced in a study of shared clonotypes between healthy human individuals (TCRdb year 2020). Library method: the immunoSEQ multiplex PCR assay. This is the immuneACCESS table as TCRdb keeps it, with only in-frame sequences that have V and J called. A part of the clones is gone; compared with another copy, unresolved V genes explain less than half, and the rest is unexplained. For this sample the table gives fewer than 850,000 clones, of which 55% to 75% were detected only once. The ten biggest clones cover about 2% of the sample. Sequenced sample: memory CD4+ T cells sorted from blood. In the paper's terms, the cell subset or site label means: CD45RA-negative fraction. All receptors come from a young woman in good health.

V gene TRBV18 combines with J gene TRBJ2-5; D is possibly TRBD1 (5 bases). This CDR3 is built from 17 residues. V gave up 3 bases and J gave up 3 bases, with 20 bases separating them. CDR1 and CDR2 from the germline V gene are KGHSH and LQKENI. CDR3: CASSPSRHTGSKETQYF. The CDR3 DNA reads TGTGCCAGCTCACCGAGCAGACACACAGGAAGCAAAGAGACCCAGTACTTC. The complete variable domain, with remaining parts taken from reference TRBV18 and TRBJ2-5, reads NAGVMQNPRHLVRRRGQEARLRCSPMKGHSHVYWYRQLPEEGLKFMVYLQKENIIDESGMPKERFSAEFPKEGPSILRIQQVVRGDSAAYFCASSPSRHTGSKETQYFGPGTRLLVL.

The genes are TRBV9 and TRBJ2-2; D is undetermined. The CDR3 length is 18 residues. Germline V lookup: CDR1 SGDLS, CDR2 YYNGEE. Deletions cut 0 bases from V and 2 bases from J, with 17 bases between. CDR3 region: CASSVARMGTINTGELFF. The CDR3 DNA sequence: TGTGCCAGCAGCGTAGCGAGGATGGGAACGATTAACACCGGGGAGCTGTTTTTT.

This chain joins TRBV6-5 and TRBJ1-1, with D possibly being TRBD1 (5 bases). The CDR3 spans 13 residues. The germline CDR1 and CDR2 sequences are MNHEY and SVGAGI. With 2 bases removed from V and 1 base from J, the gap between germline ends came to 5 bases. CDR3: CASSYGQNTEAFF. The DNA of the CDR3 is TGTGCCAGCAGTTACGGACAGAACACTGAAGCTTTCTTT.

CDR3 in amino acids: CASSYGRSTETQYF. In DNA, the CDR3 is TGTGCCAGCAGTTATGGCAGGTCCACAGAGACCCAGTACTTC. The chain carries TRBV6-6 and TRBJ2-5; the D is unclear. V gave up 3 bases and J gave up 4 bases, with 12 bases separating them. CDR1 and CDR2 (germline): MNHNY, SVGAGI (reference sequence). The CDR3 is made up of 14 amino acids.

The chain couples TRBV9 to TRBJ1-5; D perhaps matches TRBD1 (5 bases). V was trimmed by 4 bases and J by 5 bases, leaving 16 bases between them. This CDR3 comprises 15 residues. Per germline, CDR1 SGDLS and CDR2 YYNGEE. As DNA, the CDR3 is TGTGCCAGCAGCCCAGTGGGGGGAATCGATCAGCCCCAGCATTTT. This encodes CASSPVGGIDQPQHF.

V and J are TRBV14 and TRBJ2-7; perhaps TRBD2 as D (6 bases). CDR1 is SGHDN and CDR2 is FVKESK in the germline V gene. V was cut by 4 bases and J by 0 bases, with 16 bases left in between. The CDR3 length is 16 residues. This chain's CDR3 is CASSRTGVLSSYEQYF. Written as DNA, the CDR3 is TGTGCCAGCAGCCGGACGGGAGTTCTCAGCTCCTACGAGCAGTACTTC.

The chain employs TRBV4-2 and TRBJ2-3, with no clear D. This CDR3 contains 16 residues. V was trimmed by 0 bases and J by 0 bases, leaving 10 bases between them. CDR1 LGHNA and CDR2 YNFKEQ come from the germline V gene. The CDR3 is CASSQDSGLSTDTQYF. The DNA of the CDR3 is TGTGCCAGCAGCCAAGATTCCGGTCTTAGCACAGATACGCAGTATTTT.

The V and J genes are TRBV27 and TRBJ1-1; D is unclear. CDR3 length: 13 amino acids. Germline CDR1 reads MNHEY; CDR2 reads SMNVEV (reference sequence). Trimming took 4 bases from V and 1 from J, leaving 7 bases between them. The DNA for the CDR3 is TGTGCCAGCAGTTATCGGGGGAACACTGAAGCTTTCTTT. Its translation is CASSYRGNTEAFF.

The rearrangement joins TRBV9 to TRBJ2-7, with 8 positions matching TRBD1. The germline CDR1 and CDR2 sequences are SGDLS and YYNGEE. The J segment lost 2 bases and the V segment lost 3 bases, leaving 4 bases of the junction unmatched. The CDR3 consists of 14 residues. CDR3 in amino acids: CASSGGQGPYEQYF. As DNA, the CDR3 is TGTGCCAGCAGCGGCGGACAGGGACCCTACGAGCAGTACTTC. The full variable domain, with the rest looked up from reference TRBV9 and TRBJ2-7, is DSGVTQTPKHLITATGQRVTLRCSPRSGDLSVYWYQQSLDQGLQFLIQYYNGEERAKGNILERFSAQQFPDLHSELNLSSLELGDSALYFCASSGGQGPYEQYFGPGTRLTVT.